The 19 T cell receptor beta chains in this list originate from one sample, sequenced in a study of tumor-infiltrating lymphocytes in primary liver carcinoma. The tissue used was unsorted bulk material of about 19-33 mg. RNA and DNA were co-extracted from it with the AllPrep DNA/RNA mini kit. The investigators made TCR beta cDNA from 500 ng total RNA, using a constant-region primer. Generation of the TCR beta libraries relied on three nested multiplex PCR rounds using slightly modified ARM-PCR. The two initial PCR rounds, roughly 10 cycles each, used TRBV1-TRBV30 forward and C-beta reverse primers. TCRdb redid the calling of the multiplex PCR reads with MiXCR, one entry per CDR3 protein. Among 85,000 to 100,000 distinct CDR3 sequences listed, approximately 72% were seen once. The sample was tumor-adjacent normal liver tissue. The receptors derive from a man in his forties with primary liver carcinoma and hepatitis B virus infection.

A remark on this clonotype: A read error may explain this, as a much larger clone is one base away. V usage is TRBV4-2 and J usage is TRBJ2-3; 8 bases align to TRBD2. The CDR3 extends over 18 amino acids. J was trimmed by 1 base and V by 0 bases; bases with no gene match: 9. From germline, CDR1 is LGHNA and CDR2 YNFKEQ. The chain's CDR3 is CASSQEAAGVLGTDTQYF. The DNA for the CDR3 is TGTGCCAGCAGCCAAGAAGCAGCGGGAGTATTGGGCACAGATACGCAGTATTTT.

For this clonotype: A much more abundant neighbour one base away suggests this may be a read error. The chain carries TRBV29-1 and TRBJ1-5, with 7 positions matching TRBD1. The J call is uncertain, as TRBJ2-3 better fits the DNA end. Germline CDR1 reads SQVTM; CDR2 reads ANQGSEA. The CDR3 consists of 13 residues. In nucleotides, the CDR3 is TGCAGCGTGAAAACAGGGGTTTATCAGCCCCAGTATTTT. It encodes CSVKTGVYQPQYF.

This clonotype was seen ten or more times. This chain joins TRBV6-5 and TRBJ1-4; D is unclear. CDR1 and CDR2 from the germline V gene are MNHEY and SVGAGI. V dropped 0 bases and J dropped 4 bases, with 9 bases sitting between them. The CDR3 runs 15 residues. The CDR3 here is CASSYSPGRNEKLFF. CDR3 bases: TGTGCCAGCAGTTACTCGCCCGGACGTAATGAAAAACTGTTTTTT.

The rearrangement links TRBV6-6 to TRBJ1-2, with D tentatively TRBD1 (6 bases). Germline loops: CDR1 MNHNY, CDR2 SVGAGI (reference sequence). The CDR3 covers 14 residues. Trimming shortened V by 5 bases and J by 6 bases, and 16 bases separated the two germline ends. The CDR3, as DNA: TGTGCCAGCAGTGCTCCGGGGGGCTTCAATGGCTACACCTTC. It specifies CASSAPGGFNGYTF.

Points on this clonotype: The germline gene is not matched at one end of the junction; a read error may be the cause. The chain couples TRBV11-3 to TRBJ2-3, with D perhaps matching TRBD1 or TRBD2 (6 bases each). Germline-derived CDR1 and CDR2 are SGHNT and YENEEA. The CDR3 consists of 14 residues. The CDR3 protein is CASSLNGGTGTQYF. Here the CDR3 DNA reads TGTGCCAGCAGCCTGAACGGGGGCACAGGTACGCAGTATTTT.

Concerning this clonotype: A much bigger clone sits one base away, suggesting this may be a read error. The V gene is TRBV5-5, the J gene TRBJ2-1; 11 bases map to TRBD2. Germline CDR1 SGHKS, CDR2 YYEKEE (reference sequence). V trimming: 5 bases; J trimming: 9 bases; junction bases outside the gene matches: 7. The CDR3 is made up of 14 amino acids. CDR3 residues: CASSHTSGRGEQFF. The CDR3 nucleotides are TGTGCCAGCAGTCATACTAGCGGGAGAGGTGAGCAGTTCTTC. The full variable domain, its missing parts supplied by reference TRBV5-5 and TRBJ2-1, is DAGVTQSPTHLIKTRGQQVTLRCSPISGHKSVSWYQQVLGQGPQFIFQYYEKEERGRGNFPDRFSARQFPNYSSELNVNALLLGDSALYLCASSHTSGRGEQFFGPGTRLTVL.

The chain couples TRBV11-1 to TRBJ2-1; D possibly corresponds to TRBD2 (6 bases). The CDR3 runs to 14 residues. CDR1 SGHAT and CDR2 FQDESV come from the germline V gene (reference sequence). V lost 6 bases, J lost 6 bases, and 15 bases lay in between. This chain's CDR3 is CASSDSGTVNEQFF. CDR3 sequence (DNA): TGTGCCAGCAGTGACTCCGGGACTGTCAATGAGCAGTTCTTC.

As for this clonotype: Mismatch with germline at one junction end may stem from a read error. This chain's CDR3 is CASSLHRGPYGQYF. The CDR3 DNA reads as TGTGCCAGCAGCTTACACAGGGGGCCCTACGGGCAGTACTTC. The chain combines TRBV11-2 with TRBJ2-7; 9 positions match TRBD1. This CDR3 contains 14 residues. From germline, CDR1 is SGHAT and CDR2 FQNNGV.

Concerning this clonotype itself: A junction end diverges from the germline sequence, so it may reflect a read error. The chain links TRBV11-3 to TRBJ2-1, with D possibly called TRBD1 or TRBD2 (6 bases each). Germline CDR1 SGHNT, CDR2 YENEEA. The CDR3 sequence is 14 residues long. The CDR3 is CASSLSGGPNKQFF. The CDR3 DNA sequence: TGTGCCAGCAGCTTATCCGGGGGCCCCAATAAGCAGTTCTTC.

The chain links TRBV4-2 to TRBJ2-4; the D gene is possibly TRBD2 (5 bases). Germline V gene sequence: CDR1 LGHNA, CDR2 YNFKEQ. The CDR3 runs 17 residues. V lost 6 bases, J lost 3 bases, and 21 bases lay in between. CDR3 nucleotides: TGTGCCAGCAGTCCACTGCTAGCCAGGCCGGGCAAAAACATTCAGTACTTC. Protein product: CASSPLLARPGKNIQYF.

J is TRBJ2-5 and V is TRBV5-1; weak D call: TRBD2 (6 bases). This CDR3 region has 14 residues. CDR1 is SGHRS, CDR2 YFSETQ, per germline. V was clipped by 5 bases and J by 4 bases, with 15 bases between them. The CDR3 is CASRVGEARETQYF. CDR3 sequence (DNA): TGCGCCAGCAGGGTTGGGGAGGCGCGAGAGACCCAGTACTTC. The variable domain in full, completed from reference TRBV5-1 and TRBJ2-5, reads KAGVTQTPRYLIKTRGQQVTLSCSPISGHRSVSWYQQTPGQGLQFLFEYFSETQRNKGNFPGRFSGRQFSNSRSEMNVSTLELGDSALYLCASRVGEARETQYFGPGTRLLVL.

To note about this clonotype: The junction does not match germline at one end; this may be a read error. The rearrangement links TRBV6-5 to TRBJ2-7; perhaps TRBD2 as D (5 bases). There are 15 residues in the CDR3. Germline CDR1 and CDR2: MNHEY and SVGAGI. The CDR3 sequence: CGSSTGGPSYYEQYF. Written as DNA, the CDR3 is TGTGGCAGCAGTACCGGAGGACCAAGTTATTACGAGCAGTACTTC.

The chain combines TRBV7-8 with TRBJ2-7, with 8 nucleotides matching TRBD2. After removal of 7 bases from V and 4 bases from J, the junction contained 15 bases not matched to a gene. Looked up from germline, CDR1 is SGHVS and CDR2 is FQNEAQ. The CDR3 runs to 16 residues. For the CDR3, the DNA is TGTGCCAGCATCATTCCGGGAGGGCCGTCCGGGTACGAGCAGTACTTC. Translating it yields CASIIPGGPSGYEQYF.

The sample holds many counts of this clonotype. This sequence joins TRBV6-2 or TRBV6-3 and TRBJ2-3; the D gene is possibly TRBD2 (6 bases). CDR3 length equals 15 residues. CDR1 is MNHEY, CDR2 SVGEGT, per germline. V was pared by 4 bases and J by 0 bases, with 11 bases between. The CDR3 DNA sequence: TGTGCCAGCAGTTCCCGCAGCGGGAGCACAGATACGCAGTATTTT. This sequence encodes CASSSRSGSTDTQYF.

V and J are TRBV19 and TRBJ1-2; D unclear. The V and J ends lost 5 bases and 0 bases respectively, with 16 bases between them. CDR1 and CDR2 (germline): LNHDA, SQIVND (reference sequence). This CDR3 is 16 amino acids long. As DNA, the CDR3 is TGTGCCAGTAGTTTACGGACCCTTCGGTCTAACTATGGCTACACCTTC. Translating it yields CASSLRTLRSNYGYTF.

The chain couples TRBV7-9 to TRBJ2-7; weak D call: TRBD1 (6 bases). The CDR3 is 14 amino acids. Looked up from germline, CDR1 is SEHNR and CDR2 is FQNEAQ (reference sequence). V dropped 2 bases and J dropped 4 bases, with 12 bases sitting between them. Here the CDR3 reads CASSLTHRGYEQYF. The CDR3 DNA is TGTGCCAGCAGCTTAACTCATAGGGGGTACGAGCAGTACTTC.

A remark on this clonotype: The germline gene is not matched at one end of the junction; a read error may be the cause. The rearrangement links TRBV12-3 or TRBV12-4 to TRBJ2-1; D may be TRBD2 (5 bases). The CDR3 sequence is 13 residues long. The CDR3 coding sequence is TGTGTCAGCAGTTGGAGAGCGGACAATGAGCAGTTCTTC. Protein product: CVSSWRADNEQFF.

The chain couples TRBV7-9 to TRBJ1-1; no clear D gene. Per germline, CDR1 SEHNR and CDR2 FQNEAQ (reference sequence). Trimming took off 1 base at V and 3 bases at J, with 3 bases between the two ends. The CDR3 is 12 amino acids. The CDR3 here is CASSLEDTEAFF. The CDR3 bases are TGTGCCAGCAGCTTAGAAGACACTGAAGCTTTCTTT.

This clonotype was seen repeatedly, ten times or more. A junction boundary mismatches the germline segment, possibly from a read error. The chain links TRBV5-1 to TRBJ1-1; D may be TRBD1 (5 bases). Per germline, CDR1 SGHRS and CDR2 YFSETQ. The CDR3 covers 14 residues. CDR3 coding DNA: TGCGCCAGCACCTTGGGGGGAAGCTCGACTGAAGCTTTCTTT. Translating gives CASTLGGSSTEAFF.